This TCR beta chain was identified during a study of glioma-infiltrating T cells. About this clonotype: Its antigen is unknown.

Using RNA template, CDR3s of TCR alpha and beta were amplified with iRepertoire arm-PCR. Via MiXCR, TCRdb re-called the multiplex PCR reads, giving one row per CDR3 protein. Of roughly 100,000 distinct CDR3 sequences in the sample, around 28% were seen once. Study-level results: Above-expected tissue-blood divergence occurred in all gliomas, most in low-grade ones.

Sequenced sample: glioma tissue, nonneoplastic brain tissue, or PBMCs (not recorded which). This TCR derives from a human donor with low-grade glioma or glioblastoma, undergoing nonglioma brain surgery, or in good health (not recorded which).

The CDR3 region has the DNA TGCAGCGTTCCGGTGGACAGGCAACACTATGGCTACACCTTC. This encodes CSVPVDRQHYGYTF. This sequence joins TRBV29-1 and TRBJ1-2; 7 bases fit TRBD1. Germline trimming cut 5 bases from V and 3 bases from J; bases unmatched to any gene: 9. Germline V gene lookup returns CDR1 SQVTM and CDR2 ANQGSEA. The CDR3 totals 14 residues.